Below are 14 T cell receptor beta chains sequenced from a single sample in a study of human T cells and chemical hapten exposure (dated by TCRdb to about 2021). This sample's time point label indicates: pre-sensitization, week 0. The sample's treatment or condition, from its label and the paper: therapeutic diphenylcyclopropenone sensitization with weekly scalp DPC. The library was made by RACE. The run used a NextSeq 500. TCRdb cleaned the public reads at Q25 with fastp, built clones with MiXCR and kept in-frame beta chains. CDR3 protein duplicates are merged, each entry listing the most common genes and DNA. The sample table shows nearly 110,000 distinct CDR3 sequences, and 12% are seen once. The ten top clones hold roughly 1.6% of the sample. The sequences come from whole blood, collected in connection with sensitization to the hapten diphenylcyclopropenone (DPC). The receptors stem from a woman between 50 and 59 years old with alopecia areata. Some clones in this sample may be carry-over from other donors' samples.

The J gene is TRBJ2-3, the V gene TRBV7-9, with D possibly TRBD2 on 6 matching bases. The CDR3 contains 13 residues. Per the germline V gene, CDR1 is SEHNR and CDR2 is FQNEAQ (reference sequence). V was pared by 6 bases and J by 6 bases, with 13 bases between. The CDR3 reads CASRARREDTQYF. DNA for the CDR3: TGTGCCAGCAGAGCCCGGAGGGAGGATACGCAGTATTTT.

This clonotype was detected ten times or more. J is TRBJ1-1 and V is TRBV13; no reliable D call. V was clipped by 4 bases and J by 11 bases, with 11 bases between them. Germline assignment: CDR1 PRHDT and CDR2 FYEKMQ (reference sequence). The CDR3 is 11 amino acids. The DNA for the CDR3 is TGTGCCAGCAGCTCCAGTAGTCAGGCTTTCTTT. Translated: CASSSSSQAFF.

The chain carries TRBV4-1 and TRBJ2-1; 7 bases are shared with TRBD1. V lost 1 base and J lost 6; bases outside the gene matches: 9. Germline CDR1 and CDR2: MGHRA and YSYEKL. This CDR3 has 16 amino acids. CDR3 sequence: CASSQGDRAASNEQFF. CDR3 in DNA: TGCGCCAGCAGCCAAGGTGACAGGGCCGCTTCCAATGAGCAGTTCTTC.

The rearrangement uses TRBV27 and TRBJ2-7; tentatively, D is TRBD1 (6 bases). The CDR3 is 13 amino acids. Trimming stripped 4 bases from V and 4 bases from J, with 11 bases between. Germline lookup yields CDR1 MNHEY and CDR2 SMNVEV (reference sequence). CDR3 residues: CASSWRQDYEQYF. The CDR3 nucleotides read TGTGCCAGCAGTTGGCGACAGGATTACGAGCAGTACTTC.

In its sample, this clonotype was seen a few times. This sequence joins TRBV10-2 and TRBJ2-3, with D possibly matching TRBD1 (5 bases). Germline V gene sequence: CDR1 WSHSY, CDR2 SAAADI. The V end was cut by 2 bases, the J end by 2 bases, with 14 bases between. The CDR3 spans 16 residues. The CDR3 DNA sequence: TGCGCCAGCAGTGAGGTGGGGCCCGATACCACAGATACGCAGTATTTT. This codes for CASSEVGPDTTDTQYF.

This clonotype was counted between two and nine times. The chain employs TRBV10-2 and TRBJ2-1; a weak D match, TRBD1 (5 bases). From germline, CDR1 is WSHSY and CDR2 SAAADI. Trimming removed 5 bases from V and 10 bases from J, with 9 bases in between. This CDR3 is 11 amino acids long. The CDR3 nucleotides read TGCGCCAGCAGTTCAGGGTTGGAGCAGTTCTTC. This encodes CASSSGLEQFF.

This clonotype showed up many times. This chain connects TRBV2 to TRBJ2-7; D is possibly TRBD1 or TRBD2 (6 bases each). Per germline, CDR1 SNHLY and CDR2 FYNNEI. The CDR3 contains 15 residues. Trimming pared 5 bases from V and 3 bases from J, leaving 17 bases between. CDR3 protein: CASSPLGGSDYEQYF. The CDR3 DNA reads TGTGCCAGCAGTCCCTTAGGGGGGTCGGACTACGAGCAGTACTTC.

CDR3 in amino acids: CASSPRRDYGYTF. The DNA for the CDR3 is TGTGCCAGCAGCCCCCGGAGGGACTATGGCTACACCTTC. This chain links TRBV7-2 with TRBJ1-2, with D unclear. The V and J ends lost 5 bases and 3 bases respectively, with 10 bases between them. Germline CDR1 SGHTA, CDR2 FQGNSA. CDR3 length: 13 residues.

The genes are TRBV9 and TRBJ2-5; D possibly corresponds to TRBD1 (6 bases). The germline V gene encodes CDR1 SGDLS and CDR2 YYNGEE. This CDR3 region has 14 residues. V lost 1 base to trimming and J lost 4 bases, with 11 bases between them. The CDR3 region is CASSVFEDRETQYF. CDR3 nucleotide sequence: TGTGCCAGCAGCGTATTCGAGGACAGAGAGACCCAGTACTTC. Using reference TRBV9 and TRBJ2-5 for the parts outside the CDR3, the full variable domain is DSGVTQTPKHLITATGQRVTLRCSPRSGDLSVYWYQQSLDQGLQFLIQYYNGEERAKGNILERFSAQQFPDLHSELNLSSLELGDSALYFCASSVFEDRETQYFGPGTRLLVL.

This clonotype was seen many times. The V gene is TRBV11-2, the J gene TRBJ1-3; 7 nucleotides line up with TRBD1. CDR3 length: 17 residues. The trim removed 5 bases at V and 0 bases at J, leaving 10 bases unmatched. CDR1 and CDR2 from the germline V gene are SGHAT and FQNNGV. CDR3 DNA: TGTGCCAGCAGCCACCTCGACAGGGCCCACTCTGGAAACACCATATATTTT. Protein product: CASSHLDRAHSGNTIYF.

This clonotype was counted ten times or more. Here the CDR3 reads CASSHQGGSGNTIYF. Here the CDR3 DNA reads TGTGCCAGCAGCCACCAGGGGGGCTCTGGAAACACCATATATTTT. The V and J genes are TRBV9 and TRBJ1-3; 7 bases fit TRBD1. This CDR3 contains 15 residues. Germline lookup yields CDR1 SGDLS and CDR2 YYNGEE. After removal of 4 bases from V and 0 bases from J, the junction contained 4 bases not matched to a gene.

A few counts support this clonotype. The CDR3 spells CASSPTRNEQFF. CDR3 sequence (DNA): TGTGCCAGCAGTCCGACTCGGAATGAGCAGTTCTTC. The rearrangement uses TRBV12-3 or TRBV12-4 and TRBJ2-1; D is unresolved. Trimming left V 5 bases short and J 7 bases short, with 9 bases between. This CDR3 has 12 residues.

CDR3 bases: TGTGCCAGCAGCTTAGCGCGGGAGGGGGAGCAGTTCTTC. It translates to CASSLAREGEQFF. The chain uses TRBV11-3 and TRBJ2-1, with 9 bases matching TRBD2. This CDR3 spans 13 amino acids. V shed 1 base and J 10 bases; nucleotides not matched to a gene: 2. Germline-derived CDR1 and CDR2 are SGHNT and YENEEA.

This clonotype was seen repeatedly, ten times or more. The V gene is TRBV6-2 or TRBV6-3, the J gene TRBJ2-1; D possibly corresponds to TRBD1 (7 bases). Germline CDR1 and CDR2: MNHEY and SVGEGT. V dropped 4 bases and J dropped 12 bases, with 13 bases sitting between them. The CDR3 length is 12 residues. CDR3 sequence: CASSSGGKVQFF. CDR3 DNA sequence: TGTGCCAGCAGTTCAGGGGGGAAGGTGCAGTTCTTC.